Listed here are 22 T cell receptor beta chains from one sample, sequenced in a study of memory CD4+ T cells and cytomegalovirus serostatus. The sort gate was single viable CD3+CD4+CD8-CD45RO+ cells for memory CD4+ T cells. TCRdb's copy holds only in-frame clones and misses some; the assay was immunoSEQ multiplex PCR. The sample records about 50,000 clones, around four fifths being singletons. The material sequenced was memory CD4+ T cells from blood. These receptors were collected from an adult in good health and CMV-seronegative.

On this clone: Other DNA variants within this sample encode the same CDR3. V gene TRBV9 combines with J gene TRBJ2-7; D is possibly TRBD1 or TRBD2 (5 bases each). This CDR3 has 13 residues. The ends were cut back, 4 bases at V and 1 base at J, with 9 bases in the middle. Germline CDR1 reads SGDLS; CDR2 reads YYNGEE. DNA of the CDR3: TGTGCCAGCAGCCGGGGCAGTTCCTACGAGCAGTACTTC. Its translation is CASSRGSSYEQYF. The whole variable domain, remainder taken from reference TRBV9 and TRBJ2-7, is DSGVTQTPKHLITATGQRVTLRCSPRSGDLSVYWYQQSLDQGLQFLIQYYNGEERAKGNILERFSAQQFPDLHSELNLSSLELGDSALYFCASSRGSSYEQYFGPGTRLTVT.

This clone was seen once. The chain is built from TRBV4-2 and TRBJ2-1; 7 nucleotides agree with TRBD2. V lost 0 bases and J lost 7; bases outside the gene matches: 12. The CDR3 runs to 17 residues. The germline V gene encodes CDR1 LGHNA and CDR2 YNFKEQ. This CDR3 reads CASSQDLEGPGGNEQFF. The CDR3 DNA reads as TGTGCCAGCAGCCAAGATCTTGAGGGTCCCGGGGGGAATGAGCAGTTCTTC.

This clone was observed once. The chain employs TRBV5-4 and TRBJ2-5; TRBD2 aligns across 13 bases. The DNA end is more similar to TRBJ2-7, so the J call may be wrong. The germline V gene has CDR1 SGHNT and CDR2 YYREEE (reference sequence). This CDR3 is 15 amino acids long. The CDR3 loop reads CASSLAGLAGNEQYF. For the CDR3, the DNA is TGTGCCAGCAGCTTGGCGGGACTAGCGGGGAACGAGCAGTACTTC.

CDR3 loop: CASSSKDRANYGYTF. CDR3 DNA: TGTGCCAGCAGTTCCAAGGACAGGGCAAACTATGGCTACACCTTC. The chain couples TRBV6-6 to TRBJ1-2, with 8 bases matching TRBD1. CDR1 is MNHNY, CDR2 SVGAGI, per germline (reference sequence). The junction had 6 bases not matched to a gene; V was cut back by 4 bases and J by 2 bases. The CDR3 runs 15 residues.

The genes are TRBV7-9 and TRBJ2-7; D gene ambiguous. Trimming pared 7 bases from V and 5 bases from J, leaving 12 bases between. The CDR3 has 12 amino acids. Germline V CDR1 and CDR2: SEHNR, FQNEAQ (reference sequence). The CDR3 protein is CASTPRSDEQYF. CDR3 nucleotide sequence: TGTGCCAGCACCCCTCGATCCGACGAGCAGTACTTC.

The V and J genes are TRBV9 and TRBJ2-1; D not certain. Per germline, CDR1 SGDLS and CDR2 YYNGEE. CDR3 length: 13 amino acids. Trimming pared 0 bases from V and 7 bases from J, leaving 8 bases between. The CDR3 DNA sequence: TGTGCCAGCAGCGTAGCTACAAAAAATGAGCAGTTCTTC. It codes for CASSVATKNEQFF.

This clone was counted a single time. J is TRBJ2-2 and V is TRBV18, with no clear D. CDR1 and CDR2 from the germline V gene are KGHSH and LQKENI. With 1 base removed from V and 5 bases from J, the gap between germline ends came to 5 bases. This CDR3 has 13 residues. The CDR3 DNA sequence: TGTGCCAGCTCACCACAGGGAACCGGGGAGCTGTTTTTT. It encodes CASSPQGTGELFF.

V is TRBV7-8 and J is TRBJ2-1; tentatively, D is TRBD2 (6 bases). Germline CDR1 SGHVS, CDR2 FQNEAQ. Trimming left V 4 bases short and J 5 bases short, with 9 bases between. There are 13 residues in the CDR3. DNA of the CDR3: TGTGCCAGCAGCTGGGGGGACCACAATGAGCAGTTCTTC. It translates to CASSWGDHNEQFF. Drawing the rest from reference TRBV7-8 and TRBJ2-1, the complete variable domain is GAGVSQSPRYKVAKRGQDVALRCDPISGHVSLFWYQQALGQGPEFLTYFQNEAQLDKSGLPSDRFFAERPEGSVSTLKIQRTQQEDSAVYLCASSWGDHNEQFFGPGTRLTVL.

Written as DNA, the CDR3 is TGTGCCAGCAGCTTAGGGTCCAGGGGGCGCGGCTATGGCTACACCTTC. It encodes CASSLGSRGRGYGYTF. The V call is TRBV7-9, the J call TRBJ1-2; 8 nucleotides agree with TRBD1. The V segment lost 1 base and the J segment 4 bases; nucleotides outside the gene matches: 8. CDR1 is SEHNR, CDR2 FQNEAQ, per germline (reference sequence). CDR3 length: 16 amino acids.

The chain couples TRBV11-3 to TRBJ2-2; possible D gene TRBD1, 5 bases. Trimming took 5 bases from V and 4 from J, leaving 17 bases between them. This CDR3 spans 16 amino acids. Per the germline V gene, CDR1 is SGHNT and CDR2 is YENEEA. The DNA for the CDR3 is TGTGCCAGCAGCCTCAAGACAGATTATTTCACCGGGGAGCTGTTTTTT. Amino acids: CASSLKTDYFTGELFF.

This chain's CDR3 is CASSLPRSPLHF. CDR3 nucleotides: TGTGCCAGCAGCCTTCCCCGGTCACCCCTCCACTTT. This chain joins TRBV28 and TRBJ1-6, with D uncertain. The CDR3 has 12 residues. Germline V gives CDR1 MDHEN, CDR2 SYDVKM. The V end lost 6 bases, the J end lost 10 bases, and 10 bases lay between the germline ends.

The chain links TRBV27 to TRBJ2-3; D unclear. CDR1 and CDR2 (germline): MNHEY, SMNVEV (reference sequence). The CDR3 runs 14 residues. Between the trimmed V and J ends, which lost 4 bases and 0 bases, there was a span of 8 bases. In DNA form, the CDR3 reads TGTGCCAGCAGTTCCTATTCTAGCACAGATACGCAGTATTTT. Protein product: CASSSYSSTDTQYF.

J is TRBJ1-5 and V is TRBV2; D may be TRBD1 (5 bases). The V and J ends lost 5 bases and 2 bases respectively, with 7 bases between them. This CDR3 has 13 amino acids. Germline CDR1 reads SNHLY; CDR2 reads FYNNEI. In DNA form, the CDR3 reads TGTGCCAGCAGTAGGGACCGCAATCAGCCCCAGCATTTT. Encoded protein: CASSRDRNQPQHF.

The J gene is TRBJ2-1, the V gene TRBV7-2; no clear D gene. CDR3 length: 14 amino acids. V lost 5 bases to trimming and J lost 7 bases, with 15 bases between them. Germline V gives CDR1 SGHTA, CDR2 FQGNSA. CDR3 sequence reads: CASSPPGARNEQFF. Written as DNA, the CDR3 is TGTGCCAGCAGCCCCCCAGGAGCCAGGAATGAGCAGTTCTTC.

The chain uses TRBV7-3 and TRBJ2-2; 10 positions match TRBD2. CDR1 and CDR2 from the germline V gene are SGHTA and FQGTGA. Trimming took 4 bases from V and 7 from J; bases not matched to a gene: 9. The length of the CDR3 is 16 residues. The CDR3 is CASSYSGLAGDGELFF. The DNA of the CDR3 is TGTGCCAGCAGCTATTCCGGGCTAGCGGGGGACGGGGAGCTGTTTTTT. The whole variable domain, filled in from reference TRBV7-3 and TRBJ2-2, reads GAGVSQTPSNKVTEKGKYVELRCDPISGHTALYWYRQSLGQGPEFLIYFQGTGAADDSGLPNDRFFAVRPEGSVSTLKIQRTERGDSAVYLCASSYSGLAGDGELFFGEGSRLTVL.

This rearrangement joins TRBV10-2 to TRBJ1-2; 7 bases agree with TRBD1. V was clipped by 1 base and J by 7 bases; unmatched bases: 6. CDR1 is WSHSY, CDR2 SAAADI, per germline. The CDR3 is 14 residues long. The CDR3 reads CASSELTGMGGYTF. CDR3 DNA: TGCGCCAGCAGTGAGTTGACAGGGATGGGTGGCTACACCTTC.

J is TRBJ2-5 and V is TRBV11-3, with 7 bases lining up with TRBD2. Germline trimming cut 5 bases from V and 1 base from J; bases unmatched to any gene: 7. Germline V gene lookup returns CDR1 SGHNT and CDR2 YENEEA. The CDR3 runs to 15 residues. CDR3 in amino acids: CASSPGTTGQETQYF. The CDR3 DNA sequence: TGTGCCAGCAGCCCGGGGACTACCGGCCAAGAGACCCAGTACTTC.

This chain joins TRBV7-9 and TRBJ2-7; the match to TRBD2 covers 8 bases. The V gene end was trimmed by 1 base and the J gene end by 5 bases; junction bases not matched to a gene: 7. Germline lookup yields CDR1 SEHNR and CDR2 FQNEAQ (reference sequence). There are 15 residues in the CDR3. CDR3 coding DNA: TGTGCCAGCAGCTTAGACGGCGGGGGGTTCGACGAGCAGTACTTC. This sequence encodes CASSLDGGGFDEQYF.

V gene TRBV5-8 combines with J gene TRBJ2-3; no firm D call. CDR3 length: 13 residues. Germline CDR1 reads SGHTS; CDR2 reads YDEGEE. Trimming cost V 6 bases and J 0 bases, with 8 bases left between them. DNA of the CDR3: TGTGCCAGCACCATCACTAGCACAGATACGCAGTATTTT. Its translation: CASTITSTDTQYF.

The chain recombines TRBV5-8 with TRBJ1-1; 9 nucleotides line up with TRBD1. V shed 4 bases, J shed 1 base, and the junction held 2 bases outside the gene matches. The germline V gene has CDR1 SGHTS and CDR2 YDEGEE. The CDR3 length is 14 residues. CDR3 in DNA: TGTGCCAGCAGCAGGGACAGGGAGAACACTGAAGCTTTCTTT. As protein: CASSRDRENTEAFF. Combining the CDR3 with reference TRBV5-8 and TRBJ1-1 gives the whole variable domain EAGVTQSPTHLIKTRGQQATLRCSPISGHTSVYWYQQALGLGLQFLLWYDEGEERNRGNFPPRFSGRQFPNYSSELNVNALELEDSALYLCASSRDRENTEAFFGQGTRLTVV.

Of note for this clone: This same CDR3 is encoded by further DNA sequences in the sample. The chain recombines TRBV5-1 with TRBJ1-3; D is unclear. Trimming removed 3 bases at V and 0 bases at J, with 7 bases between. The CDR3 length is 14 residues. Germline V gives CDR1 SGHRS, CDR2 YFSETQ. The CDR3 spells CASSSGGSGNTIYF. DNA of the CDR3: TGCGCCAGCAGCTCCGGCGGCTCTGGAAACACCATATATTTT.

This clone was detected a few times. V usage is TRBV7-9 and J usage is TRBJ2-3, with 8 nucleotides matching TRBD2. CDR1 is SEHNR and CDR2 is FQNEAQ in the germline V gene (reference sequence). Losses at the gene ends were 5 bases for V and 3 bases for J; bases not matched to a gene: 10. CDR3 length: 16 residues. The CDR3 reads CASSGRGGGKTDTQYF. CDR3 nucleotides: TGTGCCAGCAGCGGAAGGGGCGGGGGGAAAACAGATACGCAGTATTTT.